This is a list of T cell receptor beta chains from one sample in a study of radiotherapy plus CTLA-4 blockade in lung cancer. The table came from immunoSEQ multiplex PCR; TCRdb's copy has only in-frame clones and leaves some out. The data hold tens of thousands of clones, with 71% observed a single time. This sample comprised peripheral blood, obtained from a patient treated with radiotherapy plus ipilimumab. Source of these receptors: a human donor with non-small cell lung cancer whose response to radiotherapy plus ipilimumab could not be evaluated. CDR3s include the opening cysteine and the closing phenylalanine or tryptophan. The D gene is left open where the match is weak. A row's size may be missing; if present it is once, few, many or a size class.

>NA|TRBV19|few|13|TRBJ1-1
CASSIVGDTEAFF
TGTGCCAGTAGTATAGTGGGAGACACTGAAGCTTTCTTT
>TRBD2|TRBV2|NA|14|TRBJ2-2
CASKERETTGELFF
TGTGCCAGCAAGGAGCGGGAGACCACCGGGGAGCTGTTTTTT
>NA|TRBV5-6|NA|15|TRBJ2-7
CASSSLSGDEGEQYF
TGTGCCAGCAGCTCACTTTCAGGGGATGAAGGCGAGCAGTACTTC
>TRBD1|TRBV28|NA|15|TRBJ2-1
CASSPGGQGRNEQFF
TGTGCCAGCAGCCCCGGAGGACAGGGTCGGAATGAGCAGTTCTTC
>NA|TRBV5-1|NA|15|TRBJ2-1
CASSFSRVLGDEQFF
TGCGCCAGCAGCTTCTCGCGGGTCCTTGGGGATGAGCAGTTCTTC
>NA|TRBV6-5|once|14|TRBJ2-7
CASSYSYKGVEQYF
TGTGCCAGCAGTTACTCGTATAAGGGGGTCGAGCAGTACTTC
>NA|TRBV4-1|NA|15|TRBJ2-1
CASSRTRTAYNEQFF
TGCGCCAGCAGCCGAACCCGGACAGCTTACAATGAGCAGTTCTTC
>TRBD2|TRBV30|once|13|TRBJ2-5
CAWSSLAGETQYF
TGTGCCTGGAGTAGTCTAGCGGGAGAGACCCAGTACTTC
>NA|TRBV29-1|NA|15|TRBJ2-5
CSVLNPGVVQETQYF
TGCAGCGTTTTAAACCCGGGAGTCGTCCAAGAGACCCAGTACTTC
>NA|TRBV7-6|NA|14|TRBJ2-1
CASSPGLPWGEQFF
TGTGCCAGCAGCCCGGGACTGCCTTGGGGTGAGCAGTTCTTC
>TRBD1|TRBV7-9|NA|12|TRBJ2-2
CAGHQGAGELFF
TGTGCCGGGCACCAGGGGGCCGGGGAGCTGTTTTTT
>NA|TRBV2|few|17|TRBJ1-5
CASSGRGREYSNQPQHF
TGTGCCAGCAGTGGGCGGGGTCGAGAATATAGCAATCAGCCCCAGCATTTT
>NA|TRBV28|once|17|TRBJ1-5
CASSLYPRRQANQPQHF
TGTGCCAGCAGTTTATACCCCCGGCGACAGGCCAATCAGCCCCAGCATTTT
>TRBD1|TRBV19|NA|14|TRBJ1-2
CASSMDRDNYGYTF
TGTGCCAGTAGTATGGACAGGGATAACTATGGCTACACCTTC
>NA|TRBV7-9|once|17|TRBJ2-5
CASSLYITAENQETQYF
TGTGCCAGCAGCTTATATATTACAGCAGAAAACCAAGAGACCCAGTACTTC
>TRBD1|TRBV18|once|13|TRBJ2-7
CASSPGTEFQGAF
TGTGCCAGCTCACCAGGGACGGAGTTCCAGGGGGCCTTC
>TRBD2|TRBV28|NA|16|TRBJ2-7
CASSVVAGGYADEQYF
TGTGCCAGCAGTGTGGTAGCGGGAGGATATGCCGACGAGCAGTACTTC
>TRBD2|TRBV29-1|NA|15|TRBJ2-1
CSVEGTLAGINEQFF
TGCAGCGTTGAAGGGACACTAGCGGGTATCAATGAGCAGTTCTTC
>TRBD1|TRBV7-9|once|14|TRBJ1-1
CASSSQGLNTEAFF
TGTGCCAGCAGCTCACAGGGGCTAAACACTGAAGCTTTCTTT
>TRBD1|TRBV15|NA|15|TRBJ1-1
CATSRVRDRGTEAFF
TGTGCCACCAGCAGAGTACGTGACAGGGGCACTGAAGCTTTCTTT
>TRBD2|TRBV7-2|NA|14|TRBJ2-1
CASRGLAPGNEQFF
TGTGCCAGCAGGGGACTAGCGCCAGGCAATGAGCAGTTCTTC
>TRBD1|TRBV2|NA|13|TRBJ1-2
CARERQGRRGYTF
TGTGCCAGGGAGAGACAGGGGAGAAGGGGCTACACCTTC
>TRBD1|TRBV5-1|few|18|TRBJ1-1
CASSRQAGQGSMNTEAFF
TGCGCCAGCAGCCGACAAGCGGGACAGGGTTCGATGAACACTGAAGCTTTCTTT
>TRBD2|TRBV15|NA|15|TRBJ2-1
CATSRRTSGYNEQFF
TGTGCCACCAGCAGACGGACTAGCGGTTACAATGAGCAGTTCTTC
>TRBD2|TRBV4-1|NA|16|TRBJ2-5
CASSPTPLAGQETQYF
TGCGCCAGCAGCCCTACGCCGCTAGCGGGACAAGAGACCCAGTACTTC
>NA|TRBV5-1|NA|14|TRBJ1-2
CASSLGLGGYGYTF
TGCGCCAGCAGCTTGGGTTTGGGGGGCTATGGCTACACCTTC
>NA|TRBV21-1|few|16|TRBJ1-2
CASSSRRGAKGYGYTF
TGTGCCAGCAGCTCCCGACGGGGGGCGAAGGGCTATGGCTACACCTTC
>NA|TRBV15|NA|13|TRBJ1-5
CATSRDNNQPQHF
TGTGCCACCAGCCGGGACAACAATCAGCCCCAGCATTTT
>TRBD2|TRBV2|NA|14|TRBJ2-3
CASSVLAGSDTQYF
TGTGCCAGCAGTGTGTTAGCGGGATCGGATACGCAGTATTTT
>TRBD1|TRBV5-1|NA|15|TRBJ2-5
CASSSTGTAEETQYF
TGCGCCAGCAGCTCGACCGGGACAGCCGAAGAGACCCAGTACTTC
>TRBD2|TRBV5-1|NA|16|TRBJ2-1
CASSRTLAGVRNEQFF
TGCGCCAGCAGCCGGACACTAGCGGGAGTACGCAATGAGCAGTTCTTC
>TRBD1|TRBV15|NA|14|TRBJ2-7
CATTRDRGPYEQYF
TGTGCCACCACCAGGGACAGGGGGCCCTACGAGCAGTACTTC
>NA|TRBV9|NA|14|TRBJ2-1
CASSVGSGRDEQFF
TGTGCCAGCAGCGTAGGGTCTGGCAGGGATGAGCAGTTCTTC